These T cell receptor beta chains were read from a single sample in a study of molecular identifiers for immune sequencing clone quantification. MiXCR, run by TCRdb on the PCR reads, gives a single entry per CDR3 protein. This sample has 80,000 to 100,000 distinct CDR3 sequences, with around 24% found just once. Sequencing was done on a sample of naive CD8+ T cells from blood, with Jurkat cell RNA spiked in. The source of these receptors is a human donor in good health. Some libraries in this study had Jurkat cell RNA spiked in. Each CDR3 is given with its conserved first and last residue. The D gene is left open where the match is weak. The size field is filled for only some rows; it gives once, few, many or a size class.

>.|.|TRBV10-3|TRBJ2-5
CAISASTEDQETQYF
TGTGCCATCAGTGCGTCTACAGAGGACCAAGAGACCCAGTACTTC
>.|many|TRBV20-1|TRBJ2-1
CSARNPGGYEQFF
TGCAGTGCTAGAAATCCCGGGGGATATGAGCAGTTCTTC
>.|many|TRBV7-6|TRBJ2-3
CASSLVGAVTDTQYF
TGTGCCAGCAGCTTAGTGGGGGCCGTGACAGATACGCAGTATTTT
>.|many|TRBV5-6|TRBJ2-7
CASSLVGFYEQYF
TGTGCCAGCAGCTTGGTTGGCTTTTACGAGCAGTACTTC
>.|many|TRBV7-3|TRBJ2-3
CASSQLVADTQYF
TGTGCCAGCAGCCAACTAGTGGCAGATACGCAGTATTTT
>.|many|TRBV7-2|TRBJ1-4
CASSLEWQGSTNEKLFF
TGTGCCAGCAGCTTAGAGTGGCAGGGGTCGACTAATGAAAAACTGTTTTTT
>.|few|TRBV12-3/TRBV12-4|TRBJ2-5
CASRPGLTEETQYF
TGTGCCAGCAGACCAGGCTTAACGGAGGAGACCCAGTACTTC
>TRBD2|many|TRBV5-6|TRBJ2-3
CASTRLAGASTDTQYF
TGTGCCAGCACCCGACTAGCGGGAGCTAGCACAGATACGCAGTATTTT
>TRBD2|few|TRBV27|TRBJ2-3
CASSLGVSGTTDTQYF
TGTGCCAGCAGTTTAGGGGTTAGCGGGACCACAGATACGCAGTATTTT
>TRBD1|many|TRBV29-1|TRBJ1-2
CSVEDPGTGGHYGYTF
TGCAGCGTTGAAGACCCTGGGACAGGGGGGCACTATGGCTACACCTTC
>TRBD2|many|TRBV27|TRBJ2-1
CASSYQAGVYNEQFF
TGTGCCAGCAGTTATCAAGCGGGGGTGTACAATGAGCAGTTCTTC
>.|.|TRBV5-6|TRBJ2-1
CASSLGNNEQLF
TGTGCCAGCAGCTTGGGGAACAATGAGCAGCTCTTC
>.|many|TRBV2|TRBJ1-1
CATPQTGLNTEAFF
TGTGCCACCCCACAGACGGGGTTAAACACTGAAGCTTTCTTT
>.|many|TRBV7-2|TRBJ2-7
CASSSRDPVYEQYF
TGTGCCAGCAGCTCCCGGGATCCAGTATACGAGCAGTACTTC
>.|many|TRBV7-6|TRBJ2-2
CASSLIASTGELFF
TGTGCCAGCAGCTTAATAGCGAGCACCGGGGAGCTGTTTTTT
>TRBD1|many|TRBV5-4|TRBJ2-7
CASSLGQGGTYEQYF
TGTGCCAGCAGTCTCGGACAGGGGGGGACATACGAGCAGTACTTC
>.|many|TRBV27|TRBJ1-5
CASSFGGNQPQHF
TGTGCCAGCAGTTTTGGAGGGAACCAGCCCCAGCATTTT
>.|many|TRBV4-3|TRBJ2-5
CASSQGLGGETQYF
TGCGCCAGCAGCCAAGGCCTCGGGGGAGAGACCCAGTACTTC
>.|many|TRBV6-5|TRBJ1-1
CASSYVGAEAFF
TGTGCCAGCAGTTACGTCGGCGCCGAAGCTTTCTTT
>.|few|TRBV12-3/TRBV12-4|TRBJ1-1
CASSPGMNTEAFF
TGTGCCAGCAGTCCCGGCATGAACACTGAAGCTTTCTTT
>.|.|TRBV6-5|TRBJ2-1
CASRAPGTLWFNVQFF
TGTGCCAGCAGGGCGCCCGGGACTTTATGGTTCAATGTGCAGTTCTTC
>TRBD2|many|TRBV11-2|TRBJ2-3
CASSWFEGLAGTDTQYF
TGTGCCAGCAGCTGGTTCGAGGGACTAGCGGGAACAGATACGCAGTATTTT
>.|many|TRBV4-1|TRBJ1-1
CASSQDVPDISETFF
TGCGCCAGCAGCCAAGATGTTCCGGACATCTCCGAAACTTTCTTT
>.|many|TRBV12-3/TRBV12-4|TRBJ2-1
CASSFSEQFF
TGTGCCAGCAGTTTCTCTGAGCAGTTCTTC
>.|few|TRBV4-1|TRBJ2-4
CASSHETGTPENIQYF
TGCGCCAGCAGCCATGAGACCGGGACACCGGAAAACATTCAGTACTTC
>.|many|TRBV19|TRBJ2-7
CASSIWAVASVYEQYF
TGTGCCAGTAGTATATGGGCGGTAGCGTCGGTCTACGAGCAGTACTTC
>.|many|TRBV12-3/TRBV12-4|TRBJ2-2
CASSFHGTSVTGELFF
TGTGCCAGCAGTTTTCATGGCACAAGCGTAACCGGGGAGCTGTTTTTT
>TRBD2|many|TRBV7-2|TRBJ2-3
CASSVLAGGAGDTQYF
TGTGCCAGCAGCGTGCTAGCGGGGGGAGCGGGAGATACGCAGTATTTT
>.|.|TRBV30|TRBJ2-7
CAWSVSPWHEQYF
TGTGCCTGGAGTGTATCCCCGTGGCACGAGCAGTACTTC
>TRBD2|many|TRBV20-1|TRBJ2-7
CSAVTSGRYEQYF
TGCAGTGCTGTGACTAGCGGGAGGTACGAGCAGTACTTC
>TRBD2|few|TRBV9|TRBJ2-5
CASSVAGREGETQYF
TGTGCCAGCAGCGTAGCTGGCAGGGAGGGAGAGACCCAGTACTTC
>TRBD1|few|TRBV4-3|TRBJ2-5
CASSPGTGAGETQYF
TGCGCCAGCAGCCCGGGGACAGGCGCAGGAGAGACCCAGTACTTC
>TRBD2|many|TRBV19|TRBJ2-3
CASSPRLVAGGADTQYF
TGTGCCAGTAGTCCCCGGTTGGTAGCGGGGGGAGCAGATACGCAGTATTTT
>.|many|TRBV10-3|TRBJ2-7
CAISESLATYEQYF
TGTGCCATCAGTGAGTCTCTGGCGACCTACGAGCAGTACTTC
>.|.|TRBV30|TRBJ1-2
CAWSVGRFNFGYTF
TGTGCCTGGAGTGTAGGAAGATTTAACTTTGGCTACACCTTC
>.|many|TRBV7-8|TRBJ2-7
CASRTTGRSYEQYF
TGTGCCAGCAGGACGACAGGCCGCTCCTACGAGCAGTACTTC
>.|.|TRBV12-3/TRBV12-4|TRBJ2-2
CASLNTGELFF
TGTGCCAGCCTAAACACCGGGGAGCTGTTTTTT
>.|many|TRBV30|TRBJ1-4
CAWIRADEKLFF
TGTGCCTGGATACGGGCGGATGAAAAACTGTTTTTT
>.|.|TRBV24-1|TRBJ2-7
CATSDRTATYEQYF
TGTGCCACCAGTGATCGGACGGCCACCTACGAGCAGTACTTC
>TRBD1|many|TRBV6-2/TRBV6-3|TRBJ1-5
CASSYSGTGRDQPQHF
TGTGCCAGCAGTTACTCTGGGACAGGGAGAGATCAGCCCCAGCATTTT
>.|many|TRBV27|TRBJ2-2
CASSLIQVGGTGELFF
TGTGCCAGCAGTTTAATCCAGGTTGGAGGCACCGGGGAGCTGTTTTTT
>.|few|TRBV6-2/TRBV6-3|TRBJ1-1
CASRPARQRANTEAFF
TGTGCCAGCAGACCAGCCCGACAGAGGGCGAACACTGAAGCTTTCTTT
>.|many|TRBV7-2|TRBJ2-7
CASSLPTGHEQYF
TGTGCCAGCAGCTTACCAACAGGGCACGAGCAGTACTTC
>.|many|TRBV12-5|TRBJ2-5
CASAQKVEETQYF
TGTGCTAGTGCCCAAAAGGTGGAAGAGACCCAGTACTTC
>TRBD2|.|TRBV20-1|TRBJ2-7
CSARLRTSGYAQSF
TGCAGTGCTAGACTAAGGACTAGCGGGTATGCGCAGTCCTTC
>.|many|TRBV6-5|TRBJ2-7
CASREGLLDYEQYF
TGTGCCAGCAGGGAAGGACTGTTGGACTACGAGCAGTACTTC
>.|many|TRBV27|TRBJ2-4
CASSFYSSKNIQYF
TGTGCCAGCAGTTTTTACTCCTCCAAAAACATTCAGTACTTC
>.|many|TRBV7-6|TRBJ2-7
CASKDISSYEQYF
TGTGCCAGTAAAGACATCAGCTCCTACGAGCAGTACTTC